This T cell receptor (beta chain) was captured in a study of regulatory T cells in long-lasting Graves disease. Study-wide results and limits: Results may be inaccurate due to the small sample size. TRBV28, TRBJ1-2 and TRBJ2-5 were segments that persistent disease favored.

Time point in this sample: persistent/refractory GD, antithyroid drugs over 5 years with positive TRAb. RNA isolated from PBMCs was used to make the TCR library. The patients included were those that came from an endocrinology department in Xi'an, China. The V gene's germline CDR1 is SGHDT and CDR2 YYEEEE. The CDR3 length is 14 residues. Trimming left V 1 base short and J 3 bases short, with 11 bases between. A remark on this clonotype: Its antigen is unidentified.

Libraries of TCR beta came from iRepertoire HTBI primers plus Arm-PCR of CDR3 regions. TCRdb itself ran the multiplex PCR reads through MiXCR, one entry per CDR3 protein. This table has 420,000 or so distinct CDR3 sequences, about a quarter appearing once. The V gene is TRBV5-6, the J gene TRBJ2-7, with D possibly matching TRBD2 (5 bases). This material consisted of peripheral blood mononuclear cells (PBMCs), taken when the disease was refractory, from a patient treated with antithyroid drugs. The TCR originated in a female donor with Graves disease. The DNA for the CDR3 is TGTGCCAGCAGCTTGTTAACACTAGTCTACGAGCAGTACTTC. Translation: CASSLLTLVYEQYF.